These 17 T cell receptor beta chains share one sample of origin, sequenced in a study of blood T cell repertoires in COVID-19. Method: immunoSEQ multiplex PCR; TCRdb's copy keeps in-frame clones and lacks some. The sample holds roughly 73,000 clones, 87% seen once. The sequenced sample consisted of peripheral blood. The receptors derive from a woman of 80 years or more with active or convalescent COVID-19.

This clone has only one observation. This sequence joins TRBV7-2 and TRBJ2-2; TRBD2 aligns across 11 bases. The germline V gene encodes CDR1 SGHTA and CDR2 FQGNSA. J gave up 3 bases and V 3 bases, and 3 bases lay outside the gene matches. This CDR3 is built from 16 residues. CDR3: CASSFIAGGDTGELFF. In DNA, the CDR3 is TGTGCCAGCAGCTTTATAGCGGGGGGGGACACCGGGGAGCTGTTTTTT.

This clone has at least ten counts. The chain couples TRBV7-9 to TRBJ2-7, with a possible D match to TRBD2 (5 bases). The germline V gene encodes CDR1 SEHNR and CDR2 FQNEAQ (reference sequence). This CDR3 is built from 16 residues. Trimming cost V 4 bases and J 4 bases, with 20 bases left between them. CDR3 sequence reads: CASSSSTGIPVYEQYF. CDR3 nucleotide sequence: TGTGCCAGCAGCTCCTCGACGGGAATACCGGTTTACGAGCAGTACTTC. The variable domain in full, completed from reference TRBV7-9 and TRBJ2-7, reads DTGVSQNPRHKITKRGQNVTFRCDPISEHNRLYWYRQTLGQGPEFLTYFQNEAQLEKSRLLSDRFSAERPKGSFSTLEIQRTEQGDSAMYLCASSSSTGIPVYEQYFGPGTRLTVT.

The J gene is TRBJ1-5, the V gene TRBV20-1; 8 positions match TRBD1. The CDR3 has 17 amino acids. Germline loops: CDR1 DFQATT, CDR2 SNEGSKA (reference sequence). J lost 3 bases, V lost 3 bases, and 13 bases had no gene match. CDR3 coding DNA: TGCAGTGCTAGTGCCCTCCGGGGACAGGTAATCAATCAGCCCCAGCATTTT. Protein sequence: CSASALRGQVINQPQHF.

J is TRBJ2-7 and V is TRBV7-2; TRBD1 matches at 7 bases. With 1 base clipped from V and 2 bases from J, the junction kept 2 bases outside the gene matches. The CDR3 has 14 residues. Germline loops: CDR1 SGHTA, CDR2 FQGNSA. The CDR3 bases are TGTGCCAGCAGCTTAGGGACAGGAGCCTACGAGCAGTACTTC. Translating gives CASSLGTGAYEQYF. Full variable domain (remainder filled in from reference TRBV7-2 and TRBJ2-7): GAGVSQSPSNKVTEKGKDVELRCDPISGHTALYWYRQSLGQGLEFLIYFQGNSAPDKSGLPSDRFSAERTGGSVSTLTIQRTQQEDSAVYLCASSLGTGAYEQYFGPGTRLTVT.

The genes are TRBV11-2 and TRBJ2-3; a weak D match, TRBD1 (6 bases). The CDR3 spans 12 residues. Germline V gene data show CDR1 as SGHAT and CDR2 as FQNNGV. V was cut by 5 bases and J by 11 bases, with 14 bases left in between. The CDR3, as DNA: TGTGCCAGCAGCGAAAACGGACAGTGGCAGTATTTT. As protein: CASSENGQWQYF.

The rearrangement joins TRBV18 to TRBJ2-7, with 7 bases fitting TRBD1. V gave up 2 bases and J gave up 7 bases; unmatched junction bases: 8. Germline V gene sequence: CDR1 KGHSH, CDR2 LQKENI. The CDR3 covers 14 residues. The CDR3 coding sequence is TGTGCCAGCTCACCATCAGGACAGGCCGGAGAGCAGTACTTC. It encodes CASSPSGQAGEQYF.

The rearrangement links TRBV5-1 to TRBJ2-1, with D perhaps TRBD1 (6 bases). The germline CDR1 and CDR2 sequences are SGHRS and YFSETQ. Deletions cut 1 base from V and 4 bases from J, with 12 bases between. The length of the CDR3 is 15 residues. The CDR3 protein is CASSLTGRGYNEQFF. The CDR3 bases are TGCGCCAGCAGCTTGACGGGAAGGGGGTACAATGAGCAGTTCTTC.

This chain connects TRBV30 to TRBJ2-6, with D tentatively TRBD1 (6 bases). Germline loops: CDR1 GTSNPN, CDR2 SVGIG (reference sequence). Trimming pared 1 base from V and 0 bases from J, leaving 13 bases between. CDR3 length: 17 residues. CDR3 loop: CAWSGGTYSSGANVLTF. CDR3 nucleotide sequence: TGTGCCTGGAGTGGGGGGACATATAGCTCTGGGGCCAACGTCCTGACTTTC.

DNA of the CDR3: TGTGCCAGCACTCCGTCGAGCTCCTACAATGAGCAGTTCTTC. Its protein is CASTPSSSYNEQFF. The V and J genes are TRBV5-6 and TRBJ2-1; no firm D call. CDR1 is SGHDT and CDR2 is YYEEEE in the germline V gene. The CDR3 has 14 amino acids. Trimming cost V 6 bases and J 0 bases, with 10 bases left between them.

The rearrangement uses TRBV19 and TRBJ2-5; TRBD1 matches at 9 bases. J was trimmed by 3 bases and V by 1 base; bases with no gene match: 9. The germline V gene encodes CDR1 LNHDA and CDR2 SQIVND (reference sequence). The CDR3 is 17 residues long. CDR3 sequence reads: CASSIVGTGGREETQYF. In nucleotides, the CDR3 is TGTGCCAGTAGTATAGTCGGAACAGGGGGCAGGGAAGAGACCCAGTACTTC.

V gene TRBV6-5 combines with J gene TRBJ2-1, with TRBD2 as a possible D gene (6 bases). The CDR3 covers 11 residues. CDR1 and CDR2 (germline): MNHEY, SVGAGI. Trimming removed 8 bases at V and 7 bases at J, with 9 bases between. CDR3 coding DNA: TGTGCCAGCCTAGCGTTGAATGAGCAGTTCTTC. Translating it yields CASLALNEQFF.

The V call is TRBV5-6, the J call TRBJ2-1; maybe TRBD1 (6 bases). V was cut by 0 bases and J by 0 bases, with 7 bases left in between. CDR1 is SGHDT and CDR2 is YYEEEE in the germline V gene. The CDR3 is made up of 15 amino acids. CDR3 in amino acids: CASSLEGGSYNEQFF. The CDR3 coding sequence is TGTGCCAGCAGCTTGGAAGGGGGCTCCTACAATGAGCAGTTCTTC.

Only one count was recorded for this clone. The V gene is TRBV9, the J gene TRBJ1-4, with D tentatively TRBD1 (6 bases). This CDR3 comprises 15 residues. Trimming shortened V by 0 bases and J by 4 bases, and 10 bases separated the two germline ends. Per the germline V gene, CDR1 is SGDLS and CDR2 is YYNGEE. As DNA, the CDR3 is TGTGCCAGCAGCGTAGGTAGCAGGGGTAATGAAAAACTGTTTTTT. This gives the protein CASSVGSRGNEKLFF.

The chain couples TRBV3-1 (or the pseudogene TRBV3-2) to TRBJ1-6, with TRBD1 matching over 7 bases. V lost 4 bases to trimming and J lost 7 bases; unmatched junction nucleotides: 4. The CDR3 is 14 residues long. Germline V gene data show CDR1 as LGHDT and CDR2 as YNNKEL (reference sequence). The CDR3 reads CASSRDSLNSPLHF. The DNA for the CDR3 is TGTGCCAGCAGCCGGGACAGTCTGAATTCACCCCTCCACTTT.

The chain links TRBV28 to TRBJ1-2; possible D gene TRBD1, 5 bases. The germline gives CDR1 MDHEN, CDR2 SYDVKM. The CDR3 loop spans 14 amino acids. Deletions cut 2 bases from V and 8 bases from J, with 15 bases between. The CDR3 sequence is CASSLGSGGHGYTF. The DNA of the CDR3 is TGTGCCAGCAGTTTAGGTTCGGGAGGACACGGCTACACCTTC.

V gene TRBV6-5 combines with J gene TRBJ1-1; D call uncertain. This CDR3 is built from 13 residues. Germline values: CDR1 MNHEY, CDR2 SVGAGI. The V gene lost 10 bases and the J gene lost 1 base, with 13 bases spanning the gap. The CDR3 protein is CAMVGLENTEAFF. For the CDR3, the DNA is TGTGCCATGGTCGGGTTGGAGAACACTGAAGCTTTCTTT.

The rearrangement joins TRBV12-3 or TRBV12-4 to TRBJ1-2, with TRBD1 as a possible D gene (6 bases). V was shortened by 5 bases and J by 7 bases, with 14 bases between the two germline ends. The CDR3 has 13 amino acids. CDR3 nucleotide sequence: TGTGCCAGCAGTCAGGGGTCAGGGTTTGGCTACACCTTC. Its protein is CASSQGSGFGYTF.